This T cell receptor (beta chain) was profiled in a study of cytomegalovirus exposure and HLA in healthy donors. This PCR relied on a set of 60 Vbeta primers and 13 Jbeta primers. Assay used: immunoSEQ multiplex PCR; TCRdb lists only in-frame clones, some missing. The table shows under 250,000 clones, with 78% occurring only once. The V gene end was trimmed by 4 bases and the J gene end by 5 bases; junction bases not matched to a gene: 8. The CDR3 is 13 amino acids. Germline V gene sequence: CDR1 SQVTM, CDR2 ANQGSEA. The sequence was collected from a male donor in good health and CMV-seronegative. The V call is TRBV29-1, the J call TRBJ2-7; TRBD1 aligns across 7 bases. Source material: PBMCs. Written as DNA, the CDR3 is TGCAGCGTTGTTAGAGACAGGGCACACGAGCAGTACTTC. Residues: CSVVRDRAHEQYF.